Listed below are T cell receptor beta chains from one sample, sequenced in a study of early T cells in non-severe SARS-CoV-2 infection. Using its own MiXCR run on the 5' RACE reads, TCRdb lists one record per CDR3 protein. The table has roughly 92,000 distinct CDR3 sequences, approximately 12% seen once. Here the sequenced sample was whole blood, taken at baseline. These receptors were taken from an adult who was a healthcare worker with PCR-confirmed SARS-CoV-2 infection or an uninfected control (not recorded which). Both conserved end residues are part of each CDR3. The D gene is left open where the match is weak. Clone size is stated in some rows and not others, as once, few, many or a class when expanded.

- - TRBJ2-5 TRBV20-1 TGCAGTGCTGGTGGCCTCCCCGGGGAGACCCAGTACTTC CSAGGLPGETQYF
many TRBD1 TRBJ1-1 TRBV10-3 TGTGCCACCGCCCCGGGACAGGCCATGAACACTGAAGCTTTCTTT CATAPGQAMNTEAFF
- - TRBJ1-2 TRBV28 TGTGCCAGCCACATGAATAACTATGGCTACACCTTC CASHMNNYGYTF
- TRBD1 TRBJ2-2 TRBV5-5 TGTGCCAGCAGCTGGGGGACAGGCGAGAACACCGGGGAGCTGTTTTTT CASSWGTGENTGELFF
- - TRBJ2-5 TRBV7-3 TGTGCCAGCAGCTTAGGAGTGTCGGAGACCCAGTACTTC CASSLGVSETQYF
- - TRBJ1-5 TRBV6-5 TGTGCCAGCAGGGTACAGAGTACGAGCAATCAGCCCCAGCATTTT CASRVQSTSNQPQHF
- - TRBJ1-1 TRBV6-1 TGTGCCAGCATCCCCCGGCCCTCTGAAGCTTTCTTT CASIPRPSEAFF
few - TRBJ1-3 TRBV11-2 TGTGCCAGCAGCTTAGGACAGCTCGGAAACACCATATATTTT CASSLGQLGNTIYF
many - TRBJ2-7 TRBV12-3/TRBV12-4 TGTGCCAGCAGCGAGAGTGGGTACGAGCAGTACTTC CASSESGYEQYF
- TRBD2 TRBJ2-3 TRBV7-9 TGTGCCAGCAGCTTACTGAGCGGGAGTGGAGATACGCAGTATTTT CASSLLSGSGDTQYF
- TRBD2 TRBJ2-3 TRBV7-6 TGTGCCAGCAGCTTACAAGGAGCGGGAAGCACAGATACGCAGTATTTT CASSLQGAGSTDTQYF
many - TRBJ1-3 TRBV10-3 TGTGCCATCAGTGAGGATGGAAACACCATATATTTT CAISEDGNTIYF
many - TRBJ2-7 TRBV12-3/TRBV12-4 TGTGCCTGTCGTCGGGGCCTCCACTACGAGCAGTACTTC CACRRGLHYEQYF
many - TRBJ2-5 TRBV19 TGTGCCAGTAGTATCCAAGAGACCCAGTACTTC CASSIQETQYF
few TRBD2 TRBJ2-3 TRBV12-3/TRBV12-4 TGTGCCAGCAGAATTCTAGCGGGGGGAGATACGCAGTATTTT CASRILAGGDTQYF
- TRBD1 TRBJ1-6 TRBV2 TGTGCCAGCAGTGAAATGTGGGACAGGAATAATTCACCCCTCCACTTT CASSEMWDRNNSPLHF
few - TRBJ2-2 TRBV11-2 TGTGCCAGCAGCTTAGATGGTCTAGCCCCCGGGGAGCTGTTTTTT CASSLDGLAPGELFF
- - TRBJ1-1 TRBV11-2 TGTGCCAGCAGCCCCAGAAGTATGAACACTGAAGCTTTCTTT CASSPRSMNTEAFF
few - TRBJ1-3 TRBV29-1 TGCAGCGTTACACGGGACATAGGAAACACCATATATTTT CSVTRDIGNTIYF
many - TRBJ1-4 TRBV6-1 TGTGCCAGCAGTGAAGCCGGCCTCACAACTAATGAAAAACTGTTTTTT CASSEAGLTTNEKLFF
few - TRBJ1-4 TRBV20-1 TGCAGTGCTAAGGGCAGGGAGGAAAAACTGTTTTTT CSAKGREEKLFF
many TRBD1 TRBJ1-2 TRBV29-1 TGCAGCGCTACGGTAGGGGGCTCTGGCTACACCTTC CSATVGGSGYTF
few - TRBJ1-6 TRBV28 TGTGCCAGCAGTCCGGTGGGGTCACCCCTCCACTTT CASSPVGSPLHF
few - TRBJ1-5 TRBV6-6 TGTGCCAGCAGTTTGGATCTGCGCAGCAATCAGCCCCAGCATTTT CASSLDLRSNQPQHF
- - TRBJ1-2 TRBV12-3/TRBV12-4 TGTGCCAGCAGTTTTGGCATCGGAAACTATGGCTACACCTTC CASSFGIGNYGYTF
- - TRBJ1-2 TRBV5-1 TGCGCCAGCAATCGGGAACCCCTCAACTATGGCTACACCTTC CASNREPLNYGYTF
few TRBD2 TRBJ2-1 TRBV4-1 TGCGCCAGCAGCCAAGATAGGGTAGCGGGGGACAATGAGCAGTTCTTC CASSQDRVAGDNEQFF